These 30 T cell receptor beta chains share one sample of origin, sequenced in a study of Tregs in tolerant kidney transplant recipients. Recipients received nonmyeloablative bone marrow transplants from related graft donors, with transient mixed chimerism. This table comes from immunoSEQ multiplex PCR, and its TCRdb copy is limited to in-frame clones, with some not included. This table lists about 14,000 clones. Sequenced here: CD8+ T cells from blood (PBMCs), sampled 6 months after the transplant. Receptors were obtained from a human patient who received a combined kidney and bone marrow transplant. The graft donor may have contributed some T cells.

With respect to this clone: The CDR3 end is not reached by the read, which stops 3 residues before it; the germline J gene fills it in. This chain joins TRBV2 and TRBJ1-2; 9 bases align to TRBD1. This CDR3 region has 18 residues. The J segment lost 1 base and the V segment lost 4 bases, leaving 13 bases of the junction unmatched. CDR1 and CDR2 (germline): SNHLY, FYNNEI. The CDR3 here is CASSVHRDRDIYNYGYTF. The covered CDR3 bases are TGTGCCAGCAGTGTCCACCGGGACAGGGACATTTATAACTATGGC.

In the case of this clone: Read data end 3 residues before the CDR3 end; the end is taken from the germline J gene. The gene calls are TRBV10-3 and TRBJ2-3; the match to TRBD2 covers 8 bases. Germline V gene data show CDR1 as ENHRY and CDR2 as SYGVKD. With 1 base clipped from V and 3 bases from J, the junction kept 6 bases outside the gene matches. The CDR3 totals 16 residues. CDR3 sequence reads: CAISEWSGGLTDTQYF. The sequenced CDR3 bases are TGTGCCATCAGTGAGTGGAGCGGGGGCCTTACAGATACG.

Turning to this clone: The read is 3 residues too short to cover the CDR3 end, so that end is filled in from the germline J gene. The genes are TRBV7-9 and TRBJ2-7; weak D call: TRBD1 (5 bases). The V gene's germline CDR1 is SEHNR and CDR2 FQNEAQ (reference sequence). This CDR3 is 12 amino acids long. With 3 bases removed from V and 2 bases from J, the gap between germline ends came to 5 bases. The sequenced part of the CDR3 DNA is TGTGCCAGCAGCTTGACAGCCTACGAG. Translating gives CASSLTAYE. In full, the CDR3 reads CASSLTAYEQYF.

Details on this clone: Germline is not matched at one junction end, which may reflect a read error. The CDR3 end lies 3 residues beyond the end of the read and is filled in from the germline J gene. The J gene is TRBJ1-2, the V gene TRBV4-2; 9 nucleotides match TRBD1. Germline-derived CDR1 and CDR2 are LGHNA and YNFKEQ. This CDR3 has 15 amino acids. The covered CDR3 bases are TGCGCCAGCAGCCAAGGGGGACAGGGCAACTATGGC. Translated, it gives CASSQGGQGNYG. The whole CDR3 reads CASSQGGQGNYGYTF.

Comments on this clone: Compared with germline, one end of the junction differs, possibly owing to a read error. The CDR3 is cut off 3 residues early in the read; its end comes from the germline J gene. This rearrangement joins TRBV6-2 or TRBV6-3 to TRBJ1-4; D is unresolved. CDR1 MNHEY and CDR2 SVGEGT come from the germline V gene. The CDR3 is 13 amino acids. Partial CDR3 DNA: TGTGCCAGCAGCGGGGTTGCTAATGAAAGA. Translated: CASSGVANER. The entire CDR3 reads CASSGVANERLFF.

In regard to this clone: The observed sequence ends 3 residues before the CDR3 terminus, with the missing tail filled in from the germline J gene. The rearrangement uses TRBV7-6 and TRBJ2-3; 7 bases align to TRBD1. The V segment lost 5 bases and the J segment 5 bases; nucleotides outside the gene matches: 7. Germline assignment: CDR1 SGHVS and CDR2 FNYEAQ. CDR3 length: 14 amino acids. Partial CDR3 DNA: TGTGCCAGCAGCACAGGGGTGTGGATAGATACG. Amino acids: CASSTGVWIDT. The entire CDR3 protein is CASSTGVWIDTQYF.

About this clone itself: The CDR3 is cut off 3 residues early in the read; its end comes from the germline J gene. This chain links TRBV5-1 with TRBJ2-7; D ambiguous. V was pared by 4 bases and J by 2 bases, with 10 bases between. This CDR3 spans 13 amino acids. Germline values: CDR1 SGHRS, CDR2 YFSETQ. CDR3 protein: CASSPSGPYEQYF. The sequenced CDR3 bases are TGCGCCAGCAGCCCGTCCGGTCCCTACGAG. Based on the CDR3 plus reference TRBV5-1 and TRBJ2-7, the full variable domain is KAGVTQTPRYLIKTRGQQVTLSCSPISGHRSVSWYQQTPGQGLQFLFEYFSETQRNKGNFPGRFSGRQFSNSRSEMNVSTLELGDSALYLCASSPSGPYEQYFGPGTRLTVT.

Of note for this clone: The read finishes 3 residues shy of the CDR3 end, and the germline J gene is used to complete it. The chain recombines TRBV5-1 with TRBJ2-4; tentative D call: TRBD1 (6 bases). Germline V gene data show CDR1 as SGHRS and CDR2 as YFSETQ. The CDR3 extends over 14 amino acids. V was clipped by 4 bases and J by 0 bases, with 8 bases between them. The sequenced CDR3 bases are TGCGCCAGCAGCCCGGGACAAGCCAAAAACATT. Protein: CASSPGQAKNI. The complete CDR3 protein is CASSPGQAKNIQYF.

In the case of this clone: The read stops 3 residues short of the end of the CDR3; the missing end is completed from the germline J gene. This CDR3 is also generated by other DNA sequences in the sample. This rearrangement joins TRBV7-9 to TRBJ1-2, with TRBD1 identical over 7 bases. The CDR3 is 15 residues long. V trimming: 1 base; J trimming: 4 bases; junction bases outside the gene matches: 6. Per germline, CDR1 SEHNR and CDR2 FQNEAQ (reference sequence). CDR3 bases read: TGTGCCAGCAGCTTAGGAGCAGGGGGGTTCTATGGC. Translating gives CASSLGAGGFYG. The whole CDR3 protein is CASSLGAGGFYGYTF.

In regard to this clone: Read data end 3 residues before the CDR3 end; the end is taken from the germline J gene. The chain couples TRBV6-1 to TRBJ1-1; 9 nucleotides align to TRBD1. The CDR3 length is 15 residues. The V and J ends lost 6 bases and 0 bases, in that order; junction bases with no gene match: 5. Germline CDR1 is MNHNS and CDR2 is SASEGT. The part of the CDR3 DNA that was read is TGTGCCAGCAGCGAAACAGGGGGCTTGAACACTGAA. It yields the protein CASSETGGLNTE. The whole CDR3 is CASSETGGLNTEAFF.

In regard to this clone: The CDR3 end lies 3 residues beyond the end of the read and is filled in from the germline J gene. The gene calls are TRBV7-9 and TRBJ1-2, with D uncertain. This CDR3 comprises 11 residues. Germline CDR1 and CDR2: SEHNR and FQNEAQ (reference sequence). Incomplete CDR3 DNA: TGTGCCAGCAGCCAGGTCTCCGAC. Translation gives CASSQVSD. Given in full, the CDR3 is CASSQVSDYTF.

Comment on this clone: The read ends 3 residues shy of where the CDR3 ends; the end is completed using the germline J gene. V and J are TRBV19 and TRBJ2-7; 9 bases match TRBD2. The CDR3 has 16 residues. The V gene end was trimmed by 6 bases and the J gene end by 3 bases; junction bases not matched to a gene: 12. Germline V CDR1 and CDR2: LNHDA, SQIVND (reference sequence). CDR3 amino acids: CASSNRWTSAYYEQYF. CDR3 DNA (partial): TGTGCCAGTAGCAATCGGTGGACTAGCGCGTACTACGAG.

As concerns this clone: The read halts 3 residues ahead of the CDR3 end, with the missing end drawn from the germline J gene. The chain employs TRBV10-1 and TRBJ2-3; 9 bases map to TRBD2. The CDR3 contains 14 residues. CDR1 and CDR2 from the germline V gene are WNHNN and SYGVQD (reference sequence). Trimming removed 6 bases from V and 4 bases from J; junction bases left unmatched: 5. The part of the CDR3 DNA that was read is TGCGCCAGCAGCTCCGGGACTAGCCCAGATACG. Protein product: CASSSGTSPDT. The CDR3 in its entirety is CASSSGTSPDTQYF.

Concerning this clone itself: The read falls 3 residues short of the CDR3 end, and the missing part is taken from the germline J gene. This sequence joins TRBV7-2 and TRBJ2-3; D perhaps matches TRBD1 (5 bases). Germline V gene data show CDR1 as SGHTA and CDR2 as FQGNSA. The germline V and J ends were trimmed by 1 base and 3 bases, with 5 bases remaining between them. This CDR3 contains 13 residues. The DNA read from the CDR3 is TGTGCCAGCAGCTTAGAGGGGACAGATACG. It codes for CASSLEGTDT. The full CDR3 reads CASSLEGTDTQYF.

With respect to this clone: The read terminates 3 residues ahead of where the CDR3 ends, so the germline J gene completes it. The chain carries TRBV7-7 and TRBJ2-3; 15 positions agree with TRBD2. The CDR3 length is 17 residues. The germline gives CDR1 SSHAT, CDR2 FNYEAQ (reference sequence). The CDR3 DNA, read in part, is TGTGCCAGCAGCTTCAGGACTAGCGGGGGGGCCGTACAGACG. Its translation: CASSFRTSGGAVQT. The entire CDR3 sequence reads CASSFRTSGGAVQTQYF.

A word on this clone: The CDR3 extends 3 residues past the end of the read, so its final part is completed from the germline J gene. This chain connects TRBV5-6 to TRBJ2-7; no definite D call. The CDR3 extends over 12 amino acids. V lost 0 bases and J lost 6, with 7 bases in between. The germline CDR1 and CDR2 sequences are SGHDT and YYEEEE. The CDR3 loop is CASSLARREQYF. The part of the CDR3 DNA that was read is TGTGCCAGCAGCTTGGCCAGGCGCGAG.

This clone shows up as medium-sized by frequency. The read comes to an end 3 residues before the CDR3 does, leaving the germline J gene to fill in the end. This rearrangement joins TRBV18 to TRBJ2-2; D gene unclear. The CDR3 length is 14 residues. Trimming cost V 2 bases and J 3 bases, with 7 bases left between them. CDR1 and CDR2 from the germline V gene are KGHSH and LQKENI. The CDR3 is CASSPTVDTGELFF. CDR3 DNA (partial): TGTGCCAGCTCACCAACGGTAGACACCGGGGAG.

A note on this clone: The CDR3 end is not reached by the read, which stops 3 residues before it; the germline J gene fills it in. The V gene is TRBV29-1, the J gene TRBJ2-3; D is perhaps TRBD2 (5 bases). The CDR3 covers 14 residues. V lost 1 base, J lost 3 bases, and 11 bases lay in between. Germline loops: CDR1 SQVTM, CDR2 ANQGSEA. CDR3: CSVEGLSVTDTQYF. The sequenced part of the CDR3 DNA is TGCAGCGTTGAAGGCCTTAGCGTAACAGATACG.

In the case of this clone: The read stops 3 residues short of the end of the CDR3; the missing end is completed from the germline J gene. V and J are TRBV7-9 and TRBJ2-3; 8 nucleotides line up with TRBD2. V lost 4 bases, J lost 6 bases, and 9 bases stayed unmatched. Looked up from germline, CDR1 is SEHNR and CDR2 is FQNEAQ (reference sequence). This CDR3 has 15 residues. The CDR3 DNA, read in part, is TGTGCCAGCAGCTCAGGACTAGCCACCCTGGATACG. This gives the protein CASSSGLATLDT. The CDR3 in its entirety is CASSSGLATLDTQYF.

This clone counts as medium-sized by frequency. The sequence runs out 3 residues before the end of the CDR3; the remainder is reconstructed from the germline J gene. V is TRBV5-6 and J is TRBJ1-2; possibly TRBD1 for D (5 bases). Germline V gene lookup returns CDR1 SGHDT and CDR2 YYEEEE. The CDR3 is 14 residues long. V lost 0 bases and J lost 5, with 11 bases in between. The CDR3 DNA, read in part, is TGTGCCAGCAGCTTGGGGATAGGGGTTTATGGC. It yields the protein CASSLGIGVYG. The CDR3 as a whole reads CASSLGIGVYGYTF.

Remarks on this clone: The read ends 3 residues shy of where the CDR3 ends; the end is completed using the germline J gene. The V call is TRBV19, the J call TRBJ1-2, with D perhaps TRBD1 (5 bases). Germline CDR1 LNHDA, CDR2 SQIVND (reference sequence). The CDR3 length is 15 residues. The germline V and J ends were trimmed by 2 bases and 4 bases, with 14 bases remaining between them. CDR3 DNA (partial): TGTGCCAGTAGTATACCCCAAGACAGCTTCTATGGC. This encodes CASSIPQDSFYG. The whole CDR3 protein reads CASSIPQDSFYGYTF. The variable domain in full, completed from reference TRBV19 and TRBJ1-2, reads DGGITQSPKYLFRKEGQNVTLSCEQNLNHDAMYWYRQDPGQGLRLIYYSQIVNDFQKGDIAEGYSVSREKKESFPLTVTSAQKNPTAFYLCASSIPQDSFYGYTFGSGTRLTVV.

On this clone: One end of the junction fails to match germline, which may point to a read error. The CDR3 goes on 3 residues after the read ends, and that part is filled in from the germline J gene. The chain has TRBV4-2 and TRBJ2-5; 7 bases are shared with TRBD1. The CDR3 has 16 residues. Germline CDR1 LGHNA, CDR2 YNFKEQ. The CDR3 reads CASSHLKGAGGETQYF. The CDR3 bases that were read are TGCGCCAGCAGCCATTTGAAGGGGGCGGGTGGAGAGACC.

As regards this clone: The read gets to within 3 residues of the CDR3 end, and the germline J gene fills in the rest. This sequence joins TRBV11-2 and TRBJ2-3; D call uncertain. Germline values: CDR1 SGHAT, CDR2 FQNNGV. The CDR3 has 15 residues. The sequenced part of the CDR3 DNA is TGTGCCAGCAGCTTAAGTCCGGATAGCAATCAGCCG. Amino acid sequence: CASSLSPDSNQP. The entire CDR3 protein is CASSLSPDSNQPQYF. The full variable domain, completed using reference TRBV11-2 and TRBJ2-3, is EAGVAQSPRYKIIEKRQSVAFWCNPISGHATLYWYQQILGQGPKLLIQFQNNGVVDDSQLPKDRFSAERLKGVDSTLKIQPAKLEDSAVYLCASSLSPDSNQPQYFGPGTRLTVL.

About this clone itself: The missing CDR3 end, 3 residues past where the read stops, is filled in from the germline J gene. The V call is TRBV11-2, the J call TRBJ2-7, with D unresolved. V lost 5 bases, J lost 1 base, and 6 bases lay in between. CDR1 and CDR2 (germline): SGHAT, FQNNGV. This CDR3 is built from 12 residues. The sequenced CDR3 bases are TGTGCCAGCAGCCACTATTCCTACGAG. It yields the protein CASSHYSYE. The whole CDR3 sequence is CASSHYSYEQYF.

Considering frequency, this clone is medium-sized. The CDR3 end falls 3 residues outside the read, so it is completed with the germline J gene. The rearrangement joins TRBV5-4 to TRBJ1-4; D possibly corresponds to TRBD1 (5 bases). Germline CDR1 and CDR2: SGHNT and YYREEE (reference sequence). V lost 2 bases and J lost 7, with 15 bases in between. This CDR3 is built from 15 residues. CDR3 sequence reads: CASSFGGGAGEKLFF. CDR3 bases read: TGTGCCAGCAGCTTCGGGGGAGGGGCCGGTGAAAAA.

Of note for this clone: The read terminates 3 residues ahead of where the CDR3 ends, so the germline J gene completes it. The V and J genes are TRBV14 and TRBJ2-3; a possible D gene is TRBD1 (6 bases). This CDR3 has 17 residues. Germline CDR1 is SGHDN and CDR2 is FVKESK. The V end was cut by 5 bases, the J end by 0 bases, with 18 bases between. CDR3 in amino acids: CASSILQGTPSTDTQYF. The sequenced CDR3 bases are TGTGCCAGCAGCATCCTTCAGGGGACACCTAGCACAGATACG.

Comment on this clone: A read error may produce the germline difference seen at one junction end. The sequence runs out 3 residues before the end of the CDR3; the remainder is reconstructed from the germline J gene. The V gene is TRBV4-2, the J gene TRBJ2-2; the D is unclear. Germline V gene lookup returns CDR1 LGHNA and CDR2 YNFKEQ. The CDR3 contains 16 residues. CDR3 DNA, as far as it was read: TGCGCCAGCAGCCAAGTAGGGTTAGCGAACACCGGGGAG. It is translated as CASSQVGLANTGE. The complete CDR3 sequence is CASSQVGLANTGELFF.

In the case of this clone: The DNA ends 3 residues before the CDR3 does, and the rest of the CDR3 is filled in from the germline J gene. This sequence joins TRBV5-1 and TRBJ2-3; 11 positions match TRBD2. Trimming took 3 bases from V and 5 from J; bases not matched to a gene: 5. Germline CDR1 is SGHRS and CDR2 is YFSETQ. The CDR3 sequence is 15 residues long. The covered CDR3 bases are TGCGCCAGCAGCTATAGCGGGAGGGTAGGAGATACG. Its translation: CASSYSGRVGDT. Given in full, the CDR3 is CASSYSGRVGDTQYF.

As regards this clone: Sequence at one end of the junction differs from germline and may be a read error. Sequencing ends 3 residues short of the CDR3 end; the germline J gene provides the rest. The J gene is TRBJ1-5, the V gene TRBV4-1; D possibly corresponds to TRBD1 (5 bases). There are 15 residues in the CDR3. Germline CDR1 and CDR2: MGHRA and YSYEKL. The sequenced CDR3 bases are TGCACCAGCAGCCACGAGAGACAGTTCAATCAGCCC. It yields the protein CTSSHERQFNQP. The full CDR3 is CTSSHERQFNQPQHF.

This clone is called medium-sized based on its frequency. With the read ending 3 residues before the CDR3 end, the germline J gene is used to fill in that end. The chain joins TRBV2 to TRBJ2-7, with TRBD2 identical over 10 bases. This CDR3 contains 14 residues. Trimming at V came to 3 bases and at J to 4 bases, leaving 3 bases not matched to a gene. Germline V gene data show CDR1 as SNHLY and CDR2 as FYNNEI. CDR3 amino acids: CASSDPGLAYEQYF. The sequenced part of the CDR3 DNA is TGTGCCAGCAGTGATCCGGGACTAGCGTACGAG.